The present TCR beta chain was sequenced within a study of CD8+CD57+ T cells in acquired aplastic anemia. Study as a whole: Sorted CD4+ and CD8+ cells gave a mean 3.2 ug DNA, range roughly 0.19 to 27.4 ug. Study-level results: Almost 30 sequences, all CD8+ CDR3, were shared between patients and controls. Patients showed no significant difference from controls in CD8+ Simpson's diversity.

This clonotype appeared many times. Its specificity is unknown. The CDR3 spans 13 residues. Germline V gene data show CDR1 as SGHRS and CDR2 as YFSETQ. V lost 3 bases and J lost 1, with 7 bases in between. The TCR beta profiling, which covered VDJ combination and CDR3 sequence, was carried out using genomic DNA as the template. MiXCR, run by TCRdb on the reads, gives a single entry per CDR3 protein. The table lists about 110,000 distinct CDR3 sequences, about half of them singletons, with under 35% in the top ten. This clonotype was obtained from a human donor in good health, serving as a control. The sample was sorted CD4+, CD8+, or CD8+CD57+ T cells (not recorded which) from PBMCs. The chain combines TRBV5-1 with TRBJ1-1; no reliable D call. The CDR3 reads CASSYGWNTEAFF. In nucleotides, the CDR3 is TGCGCCAGCAGCTATGGTTGGAACACTGAAGCTTTCTTT.